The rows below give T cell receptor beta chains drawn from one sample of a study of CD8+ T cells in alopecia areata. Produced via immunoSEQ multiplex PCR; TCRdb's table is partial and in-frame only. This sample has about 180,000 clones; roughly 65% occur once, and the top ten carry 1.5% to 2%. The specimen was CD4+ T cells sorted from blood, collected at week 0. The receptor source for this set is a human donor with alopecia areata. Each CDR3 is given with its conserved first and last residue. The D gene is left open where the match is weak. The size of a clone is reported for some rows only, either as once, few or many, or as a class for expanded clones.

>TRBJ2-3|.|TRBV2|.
TGTGCCAGCAGTACAGGGCGTCCGGATACGCAGTATTTT
CASSTGRPDTQYF
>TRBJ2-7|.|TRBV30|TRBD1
TGTGCCTGGAGCCCACAGGGGCAACCCTACGAGCAGTACTTC
CAWSPQGQPYEQYF
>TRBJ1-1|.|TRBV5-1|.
TGCGCCAGCACAATAGACACGATGAACACTGAAGCTTTCTTT
CASTIDTMNTEAFF
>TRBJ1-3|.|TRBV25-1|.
TGTGCCAGCAGTGGTCGGGCGGGGACCAGCTCTGGAAACACCATATATTTT
CASSGRAGTSSGNTIYF
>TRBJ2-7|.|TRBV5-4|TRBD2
TGTGCCAGCAGCCCGGGACTAGCGGGACTCTCCTACGAGCAGTACTTC
CASSPGLAGLSYEQYF
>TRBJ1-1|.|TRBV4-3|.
TGCGCCAGCAGCCAACGGGAGTCCGAAGCAGAGAACACTGAAGCTTTCTTT
CASSQRESEAENTEAFF
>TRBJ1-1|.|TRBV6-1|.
TGTGCCAGCAGTGAACCTACAGACGGGACTGAAGCTTTCTTT
CASSEPTDGTEAFF
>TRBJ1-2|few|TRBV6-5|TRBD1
TGTGCCAGCCGTATTAGACAGGGGGCAATCTATGGCTACACCTTC
CASRIRQGAIYGYTF
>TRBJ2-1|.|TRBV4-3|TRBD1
TGCGCCAGCAGCCAAAACAGGGGCCGAGGGTTAGGGCAGTTCTTC
CASSQNRGRGLGQFF
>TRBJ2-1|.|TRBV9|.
TGTGCCAGCAGCGGTGACACGAACAATGAGCAGTTCTTC
CASSGDTNNEQFF
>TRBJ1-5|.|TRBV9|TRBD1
TGTGCCAGCAGCGTAGCGGCGACAGGGAATCAGCCCCAGCATTTT
CASSVAATGNQPQHF
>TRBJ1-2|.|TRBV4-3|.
TGCGCCAGCAGCCAAGATCGGTATGGCAGGACTAACTATGGCTACACCTTC
CASSQDRYGRTNYGYTF
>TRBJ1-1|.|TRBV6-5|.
TGTGCCAGCAGTCCCTCCCCACAGGCGGAAGGAGCTTTCTTT
CASSPSPQAEGAFF
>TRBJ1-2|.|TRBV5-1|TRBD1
TGCGCCAGCAGCTTGCAAGGGACAGCTAACTATGGCTACACCTTC
CASSLQGTANYGYTF
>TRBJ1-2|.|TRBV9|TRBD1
TGTGCCAGCAGCCCTCGGACAGGGGGCGGGTATGGCTACACCTTC
CASSPRTGGGYGYTF
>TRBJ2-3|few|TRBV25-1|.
TGTGCCAGTGTAGGGCAGTCCACAGATACGCAGTATTTT
CASVGQSTDTQYF
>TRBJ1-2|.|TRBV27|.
TGTGCCAGCAGGGACAGCAACTATGGCTACACCTTC
CASRDSNYGYTF
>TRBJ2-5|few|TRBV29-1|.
TGCAGCGTTGAAGATGGCACACGGAGTACCCAGTACTTC
CSVEDGTRSTQYF
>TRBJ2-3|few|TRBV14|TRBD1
TGTGCCAGCAGCCAGCGGACAGGCTTCACAGTTACGCAGTATTTT
CASSQRTGFTVTQYF
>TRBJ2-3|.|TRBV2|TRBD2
TGTGCCACCGCCGGACTAGCGAACACAGATACGCAGTATTTT
CATAGLANTDTQYF